This T cell receptor (beta chain) was captured in a study of shared clonotypes between healthy human individuals. Study-wide results and caveats: The genetic and exposure-history diversity represented was limited by few donors.

Trimming took 1 base from V and 5 from J; bases not matched to a gene: 5. The CDR3 has 14 amino acids. Germline V gene sequence: CDR1 SGHRS, CDR2 YFSETQ. Measured with immunoSEQ multiplex PCR; TCRdb has only the in-frame clones, and not every one. The table shows about 2.3 million clones, with over 90% occurring only once. Worth noting for this clone: Its antigen is unidentified. Other nucleotide sequences in the sample specify the same CDR3.

Source material: naive CD4+ T cells from PBMCs. Subset specified: CD45RA+ positively selected. This TCR derives from a young man in good health. Some clones in this sample may be carry-over from other donors' samples. This sequence joins TRBV5-1 and TRBJ1-2; TRBD1 matches 7 bases. CDR3 DNA: TGCGCCAGCAGCTTGTCAGGGGGGAATTATGGCTACACCTTC. It is translated as CASSLSGGNYGYTF.